This T cell receptor (beta chain) derives from a study of long-term antiretroviral therapy in people with HIV. immunoSEQ v3.0 was run at survey level. Sequencing used immunoSEQ multiplex PCR; TCRdb keeps in-frame clones, though not all of them. Altogether about 35,000 clones are present, about four fifths being singletons, with the ten largest covering roughly 3.5%. The CDR3 is 14 residues long. Looked up from germline, CDR1 is SGHRS and CDR2 is YFSETQ. V dropped 5 bases and J dropped 1 base, with 7 bases sitting between them. Participants with HIV, all of them, were treated in the United States. Source: unsorted PBMCs, taken 3 years after starting antiretroviral therapy. This TCR came from a man aged 50 to 60 with HIV. V usage is TRBV5-1 and J usage is TRBJ2-6; D is undetermined. The CDR3 sequence: CASRGESGANVLTF. The DNA of the CDR3 is TGCGCCAGCAGAGGAGAGTCTGGGGCCAACGTCCTGACTTTC.